The 7 T cell receptor beta chains presented below share a single source sample, sequenced in a study of blood T cell repertoires in COVID-19. Generated by immunoSEQ multiplex PCR, the TCRdb table keeps only in-frame clones and is missing some. The sample lists about 200,000 clones; approximately 80% were seen once. The sample was peripheral blood. The receptors stem from a man between 60 and 75 years old with COVID-19, enrolled during active disease.

The chain joins TRBV4-2 to TRBJ2-7; no reliable D call. Trimming removed 1 base at V and 0 bases at J, with 10 bases between. This CDR3 contains 15 residues. The germline gives CDR1 LGHNA, CDR2 YNFKEQ. CDR3 amino acids: CASSQVARSSYEQYF. CDR3 DNA: TGTGCCAGCAGCCAAGTTGCTAGATCCTCCTACGAGCAGTACTTC.

DNA of the CDR3: TGTGCCTGGGGTAGGGGTACTGAAGCTTTCTTT. As protein: CAWGRGTEAFF. The rearrangement joins TRBV30 to TRBJ1-1; D is possibly TRBD1 (5 bases). Germline V CDR1 and CDR2: GTSNPN, SVGIG (reference sequence). The CDR3 loop spans 11 amino acids. V was clipped by 5 bases and J by 5 bases, with 9 bases between them.

Notes on this clone: The DNA is left out, because the CDR3 cannot be placed on it with certainty; the CDR3 is given as TCRdb lists it. The CDR3 sequence: CASSNGQGVWGAGNTIYF. The chain has TRBV21-1 and TRBJ1-3; TRBD1 is the table's D call, not checked against the DNA. TRBV21-1 is described as a pseudogene. The CDR3 contains 18 residues when both ends are counted.

J is TRBJ1-2 and V is TRBV9, with 7 bases aligning to TRBD1. Per germline, CDR1 SGDLS and CDR2 YYNGEE. Trimming at V came to 3 bases and at J to 4 bases, leaving 9 bases not matched to a gene. The CDR3 loop spans 15 amino acids. CDR3 loop: CASSDVLQGSYGYTF. The DNA for the CDR3 is TGTGCCAGCAGCGACGTCTTACAGGGGAGCTATGGCTACACCTTC. The full variable domain, rest sourced from reference TRBV9 and TRBJ1-2, is DSGVTQTPKHLITATGQRVTLRCSPRSGDLSVYWYQQSLDQGLQFLIQYYNGEERAKGNILERFSAQQFPDLHSELNLSSLELGDSALYFCASSDVLQGSYGYTFGSGTRLTVV.

The genes are TRBV7-9 and TRBJ1-4; TRBD1 is a possible D gene (5 bases). Germline CDR1 is SEHNR and CDR2 is FQNEAQ (reference sequence). The ends were cut back, 5 bases at V and 6 bases at J, with 13 bases in the middle. CDR3 size: 14 residues. The CDR3 nucleotides are TGTGCCAGCAGCGCAGGCCGGGGGGATGAAAAACTGTTTTTT. This translates into CASSAGRGDEKLFF.

The rearrangement links TRBV7-3 to TRBJ2-2; 10 bases line up with TRBD1. The CDR3 has 17 residues. Germline assignment: CDR1 SGHTA and CDR2 FQGTGA. J gave up 4 bases and V 2 bases, and 7 bases lay outside the gene matches. The CDR3 sequence: CASSLPSGQGVTGELFF. The CDR3 bases are TGTGCCAGCAGCTTACCTTCCGGACAGGGGGTCACCGGGGAGCTGTTTTTT.

This chain joins TRBV5-1 and TRBJ1-2, with 7 bases that match TRBD1. Germline CDR1 reads SGHRS; CDR2 reads YFSETQ. Trimming at V came to 4 bases and at J to 4 bases, leaving 7 bases not matched to a gene. The CDR3 has 14 amino acids. Here the CDR3 DNA reads TGCGCCAGCAGCGGGGACAGCCTGATCTATGGCTACACCTTC. As protein: CASSGDSLIYGYTF.